This TCR beta chain was recorded in a study of Ad26.COV2.S vaccination and SARS-CoV-2 variants (dated by TCRdb to the early 2020s). As for the study more broadly: Donors in the vaccine arm were drawn from COV1001, a multicentre, randomized, double-blind, placebo-controlled phase I-IIa trial testing Ad26.COV2.S in healthy adults. Dosing of Ad26.COV2.S was intramuscular, at either 5x10^10 or 1x10^11 viral particles, delivered as one shot or as two shots spaced 56 days apart. TCRbeta repertoire sequencing served as the tool for gauging how specific and how broad the SARS-CoV-2-reactive T cell receptors were following Ad26.COV2.S vaccination. The TCR-sequenced set comprised approximately 32 samples: some 20 Ad26.COV2.S vaccine recipients, 5 placebo recipients and 8 SARS-CoV-2 convalescent individuals. Trial participants were randomized into five groups of five, in which low-dose or high-dose Ad26.COV2.S was given once or twice, or placebo was given on both occasions. Throughout the experiments and outcome assessment, investigators stayed blinded to trial group allocation.

From a lookup of the germline V gene (reference sequence), CDR1 and CDR2 are SGHKS and YYEKEE. The junction carries 19 bases between V and J, which are trimmed by 0 bases and 12 bases respectively. The CDR3 goes from the cysteine to the phenylalanine over 15 residues. Only CDR3 DNA remains: 45 bases, in frame from the first base. The immunoSEQ Assay was used to sequence TCRbeta CDR3 regions. After extraction, genomic DNA underwent amplification by bias-controlled multiplex PCR, followed by high-throughput sequencing. The source study handled its data this way. To quantify the absolute abundance of every unique TCRbeta CDR3 region, sequences were collapsed and filtered. T cell fraction was estimated by normalizing TCRbeta template counts to usable DNA, with usable DNA measured through amplification of reference genes found in all nucleated cells. Repertoire TCRs were annotated as SARS-CoV-2-specific by exact matching of V gene, CDR3 amino acid sequence and J gene to a known reactive TCR set. The reference SARS-CoV-2 TCR set was obtained from MIRA and was filtered for enrichment in COVID-19-positive ImmuneCODE repertoires, whereby public or cross-reactive TCRs were removed. Based on the MIRA antigens, annotated TCRs were further analysed at the level of specific ORF or position within ORF. Breadth was defined as annotated unique rearrangements over total unique productive rearrangements; depth was the summed frequency of those rearrangements. TCR breadth was compared between groups using two-sided Wilcoxon rank-sum tests. The immuneACCESS repertoire file appears here via TCRdb, limited to in-frame rearrangements. These files lack a portion of the clones; in checked studies, under half of the deficit traces to unresolved V genes, and the cause of the others is not known. V and J calls and clone size follow that table, whereas D and trimming were derived from the DNA. In this sample the table shows about 680,000 clones, around 89% of which occur a single time. The ten largest clones add up to approximately 1.5% of the sample.

On this clone itself: This receptor's antigen is unknown. Base qualities are not recorded, but no much larger clone differs from it by a single base.

Broad study findings and their caveats: The authors noted that total T cell responses may have been underestimated by the TCR breadth and depth analyses. Non-spike TCR breadth was comparable between vaccine and placebo recipients, consistent with the vaccine containing only spike. Compared with placebo recipients, Ad26.COV2.S recipients showed higher spike-specific TCR breadth (P = 0.0014). After vaccination, spike-specific CD8+ and CD4+ T cell responses were reported to show substantial breadth. The study lacked the statistical power to compare responses across vaccine doses or regimens.

The treatment or condition label of this sample denotes: approximately 18 received Ad26.COV2.S at low or high dose, single or two shots; roughly five received placebo; per-sample allocation not given. Repertoires of vaccine and placebo recipients were sequenced from samples collected on day 63 after the first injection. In Cohort 1b, around 25 adults aged 18-55 years were enrolled at a single site in Boston, USA, between 29 July and 7 August 2020. Ad26.COV2.S was a replication-incompetent adenovirus type 26 vector expressing a prefusion-stabilized SARS-CoV-2 spike protein from the original Wuhan strain.

Sequencing was performed on peripheral blood, taken in a trial of Ad26.COV2.S vaccine versus placebo. The V gene is TRBV5-5 and the J gene is TRBJ2-1, with a tentative D gene TRBD1 over 5 matching bases. The source of this sequence is a person between 18 and 65 years old who received the Ad26.COV2.S COVID-19 vaccine or a placebo. The nucleotides are TGTGCCAGCAGCTTGGCAGGGTTAAGACCGGTTCGGCAGTTCTTC. This codes for CASSLAGLRPVRQFF.